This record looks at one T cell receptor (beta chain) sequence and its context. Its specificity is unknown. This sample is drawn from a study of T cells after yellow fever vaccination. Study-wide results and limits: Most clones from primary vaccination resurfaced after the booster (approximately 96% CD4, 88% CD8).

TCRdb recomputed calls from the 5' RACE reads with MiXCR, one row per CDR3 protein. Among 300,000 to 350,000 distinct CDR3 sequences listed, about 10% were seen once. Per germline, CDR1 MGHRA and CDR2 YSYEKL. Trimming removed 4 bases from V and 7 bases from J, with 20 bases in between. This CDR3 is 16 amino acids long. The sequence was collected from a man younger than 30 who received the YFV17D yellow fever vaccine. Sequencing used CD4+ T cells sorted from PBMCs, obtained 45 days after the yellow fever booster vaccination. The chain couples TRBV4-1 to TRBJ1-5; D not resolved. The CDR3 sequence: CASSPSSREGGQPQHF. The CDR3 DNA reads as TGCGCCAGCAGCCCATCTTCGAGGGAGGGTGGGCAGCCCCAGCATTTT.